The 14 T cell receptor beta chains presented below share a single source sample, sequenced in a study of blood T cell repertoires in COVID-19. Sequenced by immunoSEQ multiplex PCR; TCRdb stores in-frame clones only, minus some. Of 350,000 to 500,000 clones in the sample, 80% to 90% were seen once. Sample: peripheral blood. These receptors originate from a man between 18 and 29 years old with COVID-19, enrolled during active disease.

This clone was seen more than once but under ten times. The chain carries TRBV12-3 or TRBV12-4 and TRBJ2-1; D unresolved. Trimming cost V 3 bases and J 6 bases, with 3 bases left between them. The CDR3 loop spans 11 amino acids. The CDR3 bases are TGTGCCAGCAGTTTCGGCAATGAGCAGTTCTTC. Its translation: CASSFGNEQFF.

The J gene is TRBJ2-3, the V gene TRBV30, with D tentatively TRBD1 (6 bases). This CDR3 is 14 amino acids long. The germline V gene encodes CDR1 GTSNPN and CDR2 SVGIG (reference sequence). Trimming cost V 3 bases and J 3 bases, with 13 bases left between them. The CDR3 protein is CAWSGTITTDTQYF. CDR3 in DNA: TGTGCCTGGAGCGGGACAATTACAACAGATACGCAGTATTTT.

In this sample, this clone turned up once. V gene TRBV11-3 combines with J gene TRBJ2-6, with 7 bases identical to TRBD1. Germline V gives CDR1 SGHNT, CDR2 YENEEA. The CDR3 runs 18 residues. Unmatched junction bases numbered 9, after V lost 2 bases and J lost 2 bases. CDR3 DNA: TGTGCCAGCAGCTTAAAGACCGGGACAGAAGCTGGGGCCAACGTCCTGACTTTC. Translated, it gives CASSLKTGTEAGANVLTF.

V is TRBV7-2 and J is TRBJ1-1; possibly TRBD1 for D (6 bases). Germline-derived CDR1 and CDR2 are SGHTA and FQGNSA. Trimming pared 3 bases from V and 3 bases from J, leaving 11 bases between. CDR3 length: 14 residues. CDR3: CASSFGTSHTEAFF. The CDR3 coding sequence is TGTGCCAGCAGCTTCGGGACATCTCACACTGAAGCTTTCTTT.

In its sample, this clone was seen a few times. Other DNA variants within this sample encode the same CDR3. The rearrangement uses TRBV9 and TRBJ1-1, with a possible D match to TRBD1 (6 bases). There are 13 residues in the CDR3. Germline-derived CDR1 and CDR2 are SGDLS and YYNGEE. V was shortened by 2 bases and J by 4 bases, with 9 bases between the two germline ends. Here the CDR3 reads CASSVEGGTEAFF. CDR3 bases: TGTGCCAGCAGCGTGGAAGGGGGCACTGAAGCTTTCTTT.

This clone has a single count. The CDR3 DNA reads TGTGCCAGCAGTCCCGGACTAGCGGGAGGGCCGAGGGTGCAGTTCTTC. This encodes CASSPGLAGGPRVQFF. The genes are TRBV27 and TRBJ2-1, with 15 nucleotides matching TRBD2. Germline lookup yields CDR1 MNHEY and CDR2 SMNVEV (reference sequence). The CDR3 is made up of 16 amino acids. The ends lost 5 bases at V and 12 bases at J; junction bases unmatched: 11.

The rearrangement uses TRBV5-1 and TRBJ1-5, with 9 bases aligning to TRBD1. The V gene's germline CDR1 is SGHRS and CDR2 YFSETQ. The J segment lost 8 bases and the V segment lost 5 bases, leaving 8 bases of the junction unmatched. CDR3 length: 14 amino acids. CDR3 sequence: CASSYGTGSEPQHF. The DNA of the CDR3 is TGCGCCAGCAGTTACGGGACAGGGTCGGAGCCCCAGCATTTT.

The gene calls are TRBV5-5 and TRBJ2-7; TRBD2 might be the D (6 bases). This CDR3 is 13 amino acids long. Germline assignment: CDR1 SGHKS and CDR2 YYEKEE (reference sequence). Trimming shortened V by 1 base and J by 3 bases, and 8 bases separated the two germline ends. DNA for the CDR3: TGTGCCAGCAGCTTGATAGCGGACTACGAGCAGTACTTC. Translation gives CASSLIADYEQYF.

The rearrangement joins TRBV27 to TRBJ2-1; TRBD2 aligns across 11 bases. The V gene end was trimmed by 2 bases and the J gene end by 5 bases; junction bases not matched to a gene: 5. This CDR3 has 16 residues. The germline V gene encodes CDR1 MNHEY and CDR2 SMNVEV (reference sequence). The CDR3 protein is CASSLMASGGNNEQFF. The CDR3 DNA sequence: TGTGCCAGCAGTTTAATGGCTAGCGGGGGGAACAATGAGCAGTTCTTC.

For this clone: The identical CDR3 is also encoded by other nucleotide sequences in the sample. The chain employs TRBV7-2 and TRBJ2-1; D unclear. The CDR3 runs to 14 residues. The germline V gene encodes CDR1 SGHTA and CDR2 FQGNSA. V was cut by 1 base and J by 7 bases, with 11 bases left in between. CDR3 region: CASSLVGGPNEQFF. The CDR3 DNA follows: TGTGCCAGCAGCTTAGTGGGTGGGCCAAATGAGCAGTTCTTC.

The chain combines TRBV14 with TRBJ2-5, with 10 bases matching TRBD2. V lost 0 bases, J lost 5 bases, and 15 bases stayed unmatched. CDR1 SGHDN and CDR2 FVKESK come from the germline V gene. The CDR3 runs to 19 residues. This chain's CDR3 is CASSQDGASGSWSEETQYF. CDR3 coding DNA: TGTGCCAGCAGCCAAGATGGCGCTAGCGGGAGTTGGTCGGAGGAGACCCAGTACTTC.

The chain employs TRBV10-3 and TRBJ2-2, with a weak D call TRBD2 (6 bases). Trimming pared 8 bases from V and 1 base from J, leaving 8 bases between. The CDR3 totals 13 residues. Germline lookup yields CDR1 ENHRY and CDR2 SYGVKD. The CDR3 loop is CAIRGENTGELFF. In nucleotides, the CDR3 is TGTGCCATCCGCGGGGAGAACACCGGGGAGCTGTTTTTT.

This chain links TRBV7-9 with TRBJ2-2; 10 positions agree with TRBD2. CDR1 is SEHNR, CDR2 FQNEAQ, per germline (reference sequence). The V gene end was trimmed by 1 base and the J gene end by 6 bases; junction bases not matched to a gene: 5. The CDR3 is 16 amino acids. CDR3 in DNA: TGTGCCAGCAGCTTAGTCGGGACTAGCGCCGCCGGGGAGCTGTTTTTT. Protein sequence: CASSLVGTSAAGELFF.

The chain uses TRBV3-1 (or the pseudogene TRBV3-2) and TRBJ1-1; TRBD1 matches at 9 bases. The germline V gene has CDR1 LGHDT and CDR2 YNNKEL (reference sequence). CDR3 length: 15 amino acids. With V trimmed by 4 bases and J by 6 bases, 9 bases remained unmatched. The CDR3 is CASSPRDRDRPEAFF. CDR3 nucleotide sequence: TGTGCCAGCAGCCCACGGGACAGGGATCGTCCTGAAGCTTTCTTT.